What follows is one TCR beta chain and its context. Antigen: not known. The CDR3 is 13 residues long. The V gene's germline CDR1 is SGHRS and CDR2 YFSETQ. Trimming took 5 bases from V and 2 from J, leaving 11 bases between them. Sequenced by immunoSEQ multiplex PCR; TCRdb stores in-frame clones only, minus some. The table includes 65,000 to 75,000 clones, nearly 96% detected once. The sample is drawn from a study of cytomegalovirus exposure and HLA in healthy donors. Overall study findings and caveats: With high specificity and sensitivity, the classifier reportedly diagnosed cytomegalovirus status. The listing of roughly 160 TCR beta chains classed them as cytomegalovirus-associated.

These donors were members of the roughly 120-subject validation cohort, a group separate from the approximately 670-subject first cohort. This receptor was obtained from a woman between 18 and 30 years old in good health and CMV-seropositive. The material sequenced was PBMCs. The V and J genes are TRBV5-1 and TRBJ2-7, with a tentative D call TRBD2 (5 bases). CDR3 nucleotides: TGCGCCAGCAGTTTTAGCGCGACCTACGAGCAGTACTTC. Its protein is CASSFSATYEQYF.